This TCR beta chain was sequenced for a study of blood T cell repertoires in COVID-19. Repertoires were generated with immunoSEQ multiplex PCR, while TCRdb's copy carries only in-frame clones and drops some. The sample holds 80,000 to 100,000 clones, around 88% seen once. The V segment lost 6 bases and the J segment 4 bases; nucleotides outside the gene matches: 7. The CDR3 is made up of 15 amino acids. Germline V lookup: CDR1 SEHNR, CDR2 FQNEAQ (reference sequence). Sequenced input: peripheral blood. V and J are TRBV7-9 and TRBJ2-5, with 11 bases matching TRBD2. This clonotype was sampled from a woman aged 80 or older with acute or convalescent COVID-19. CDR3 residues: CASSLIAGGLETQYF. CDR3 DNA sequence: TGTGCCAGCAGTCTCATAGCGGGGGGGCTAGAGACCCAGTACTTC.